Presented here are 9 T cell receptor beta chains from one specimen sequenced in a study. Treg sorting used a CD4+CD25+CD127-/low gate. TCRdb called the 5' RACE reads again in MiXCR, with one record for every CDR3 protein. The data show 35,000 to 55,000 distinct CDR3 sequences, roughly 22% seen once. The sample taken for sequencing was Tregs sorted from a lymph node. Receptors were obtained from a female donor with breast cancer.

This clonotype was recorded many times. This chain uses TRBV4-1 with TRBJ2-1, with D perhaps matching TRBD1 (6 bases). V lost 2 bases and J 3 bases, leaving 14 bases between the germline ends. From germline, CDR1 is MGHRA and CDR2 YSYEKL. The CDR3 totals 16 residues. The CDR3 here is CASSQLTGPIYNEQFF. The CDR3 nucleotides read TGCGCCAGCAGCCAATTGACAGGACCGATCTACAATGAGCAGTTCTTC.

This clonotype was counted only a few times. Here the CDR3 DNA reads TGTGCCAGCAGCTCGTCCGACGGGGCCAAAAACATTCAGTACTTC. It codes for CASSSSDGAKNIQYF. This chain links TRBV7-8 with TRBJ2-4; no clear D. This CDR3 region has 15 residues. The V end was cut by 4 bases, the J end by 1 base, with 11 bases between. CDR1 and CDR2 (germline): SGHVS, FQNEAQ.

This clonotype came up many times. The rearrangement joins TRBV28 to TRBJ2-7; D not resolved. The CDR3 spans 12 residues. Trimming took off 5 bases at V and 6 bases at J, with 11 bases between the two ends. The germline CDR1 and CDR2 sequences are MDHEN and SYDVKM. CDR3 in DNA: TGTGCCAGCAGTAGTACCACCGGCGAGCAGTACTTC. This translates into CASSSTTGEQYF.

The chain recombines TRBV20-1 with TRBJ1-5; D ambiguous. Germline CDR1 DFQATT, CDR2 SNEGSKA (reference sequence). The CDR3 is 15 amino acids. Trimming removed 1 base from V and 1 base from J, with 11 bases in between. This chain's CDR3 is CSARVYRQSNQPQHF. Written as DNA, the CDR3 is TGCAGTGCTAGAGTCTATCGGCAGAGCAATCAGCCCCAGCATTTT.

Comment on this clonotype: One end of the junction varies from germline; a read error may be responsible. V gene TRBV13 combines with J gene TRBJ2-7, with TRBD1 matching 9 bases. In germline, CDR1 is PRHDT, CDR2 FYEKMQ (reference sequence). The CDR3 contains 14 residues. CDR3 in amino acids: CTSSKTGGYYEQYF. For the CDR3, the DNA is TGTACCAGCAGCAAGACAGGGGGATACTACGAGCAGTACTTC. Variable domain in full (rest from reference TRBV13 and TRBJ2-7): AAGVIQSPRHLIKEKRETATLKCYPIPRHDTVYWYQQGPGQDPQFLISFYEKMQSDKGSIPDRFSAQQFSDYHSELNMSSLELGDSALYFCTSSKTGGYYEQYFGPGTRLTVT.

In this sample, this clonotype turned up many times. V and J are TRBV7-2 and TRBJ2-3; 14 nucleotides align to TRBD2. CDR1 and CDR2 from the germline V gene are SGHTA and FQGNSA. Trimming took 3 bases from V and 1 from J; bases not matched to a gene: 0. This CDR3 is built from 16 residues. For the CDR3, the DNA is TGTGCCAGCAGCTTGACTAGCGGGAGGGGCACAGATACGCAGTATTTT. Translation: CASSLTSGRGTDTQYF.

The chain joins TRBV4-2 to TRBJ1-5; tentatively, D is TRBD1 (6 bases). The CDR3 is 15 residues long. V lost 0 bases and J lost 6, with 12 bases in between. Germline loops: CDR1 LGHNA, CDR2 YNFKEQ. The CDR3: CASSQDMQGTQPQHF. Here the CDR3 DNA reads TGTGCCAGCAGCCAAGATATGCAGGGGACTCAGCCCCAGCATTTT.

This clonotype has ten or more counts. This chain joins TRBV5-6 and TRBJ1-5; weak D call: TRBD1 (6 bases). Trimming left V 4 bases short and J 6 bases short, with 20 bases between. This CDR3 has 16 amino acids. Per germline, CDR1 SGHDT and CDR2 YYEEEE. For the CDR3, the DNA is TGTGCCAGCAGCAAAACAACAGGGTCTACAGCTCAGCCCCAGCATTTT. It is translated as CASSKTTGSTAQPQHF.

For this clonotype: Since the CDR3 does not end with the conserved phenylalanine or tryptophan, this likely comes from a read error. The DNA is omitted, as the CDR3 cannot be located on it reliably, and the CDR3 follows TCRdb's listing. The chain carries TRBV5-1 and TRBJ2-7; TRBD1 reflects the table's D call only, with no check against the DNA. A total of 10 residues make up the CDR3, ends included. Germline V gene data show CDR1 as SGHRS and CDR2 as YFSETQ. Here the CDR3 reads CASSNGQGRP.